This is a list of T cell receptor beta chains from one sample in a study of breast tumors, draining lymph nodes, adjacent tissues. TCRdb reanalysed the multiplex PCR reads using MiXCR and keeps one entry per CDR3 protein. The sample holds some 85,000 distinct CDR3 sequences, around 29% seen once. Sequenced input: axillary lymph node tissue. The receptors were sampled from a female donor with breast cancer. Some clones in this sample may be carry-over from other donors' samples. Each CDR3 is given with its conserved first and last residue. A D gene is named only where the DNA matches it firmly. Rows may omit the clone size; those that give it use once, few, many or a size class.

size	V	D	J	CDR3	DNA
-	TRBV19	-	TRBJ1-5	CASSTRGSNQPQHF	TGTGCCAGTAGTACCCGGGGGAGCAATCAGCCCCAGCATTTT
once	TRBV3-1	TRBD2	TRBJ2-3	CPSSHAGTSGRAGTDTQYF	TGTCCCAGCAGCCATGCCGGGACTAGCGGGAGGGCCGGTACAGATACGCAGTATTTT
many	TRBV2	TRBD2	TRBJ2-1	CASNGLAGEGVSNEQFF	TGTGCCAGCAATGGACTAGCGGGAGAGGGTGTGAGCAATGAGCAGTTCTTC
many	TRBV6-6	TRBD2	TRBJ2-3	CASWPGRTSGSTDTQYF	TGTGCCAGCTGGCCGGGTAGGACTAGCGGCAGCACAGATACGCAGTATTTT
many	TRBV12-3/TRBV12-4	-	TRBJ2-3	CASCTGGADTQYF	TGTGCCAGCTGTACAGGCGGCGCAGATACGCAGTATTTT
many	TRBV5-6	-	TRBJ2-5	CASSFTRGGQYF	TGTGCCAGCAGCTTCACTCGCGGCGGCCAGTACTTC
many	TRBV9	TRBD1	TRBJ1-2	CASSERGGGYTF	TGTGCCAGCAGCGAAAGAGGGGGCGGCTACACCTTC
few	TRBV30	-	TRBJ2-2	CAWDRDSSTGELFF	TGTGCCTGGGACCGGGACTCGTCCACCGGGGAGCTGTTTTTT
once	TRBV9	TRBD2	TRBJ2-7	CASSTSGNAYEQYF	TGTGCCAGCAGCACGAGCGGGAATGCCTACGAGCAGTACTTC
many	TRBV11-2	TRBD1	TRBJ1-1	CASSPRTGGLYTEAFF	TGTGCCAGCAGCCCCCGGACAGGGGGTCTGTACACTGAAGCTTTCTTT
many	TRBV6-4	-	TRBJ2-5	CASSDLGGTQYF	TGTGCCAGCAGTGACCTGGGGGGGACCCAGTACTTC
many	TRBV4-1	-	TRBJ1-2	CASSQGSWNLIVGGYTF	TGCGCCAGCAGCCAAGGTTCATGGAACCTTATCGTGGGGGGCTACACCTTC
many	TRBV28	-	TRBJ2-7	CASTPSGSYEQYF	TGTGCCAGCACTCCGTCCGGCTCCTACGAGCAGTACTTC
many	TRBV5-6	TRBD1	TRBJ1-4	CASSQGQAAGLFF	TGTGCCAGCAGCCAGGGACAGGCGGCGGGACTGTTTTTT
many	TRBV5-1	-	TRBJ1-1	CASSLTQQTHEAFF	TGCGCCAGCAGCTTAACTCAACAGACCCATGAAGCTTTCTTT
many	TRBV14	TRBD1	TRBJ2-7	CASSRIRGPYEQYF	TGTGCCAGCAGCCGGATTAGGGGGCCCTACGAGCAGTACTTC
-	TRBV30	-	TRBJ2-2	CAWIEGPSSTGELFF	TGTGCCTGGATAGAGGGACCCTCTTCGACCGGGGAGCTGTTTTTT
many	TRBV29-1	TRBD1	TRBJ2-5	CSGTGEETQYF	TGCAGCGGCACAGGGGAAGAGACCCAGTACTTC
many	TRBV28	-	TRBJ1-2	CASSQPGRPMLDTF	TGTGCCAGCAGTCAACCGGGACGGCCTATGTTAGACACCTTC
many	TRBV4-2	-	TRBJ2-6	CATRKTGGANVLTF	TGTGCCACCCGAAAAACGGGGGGGGCCAACGTCCTGACTTTC
many	TRBV15	-	TRBJ2-7	CATSRGVRGTYEQYF	TGTGCCACCAGCAGGGGGGTACGTGGGACCTACGAGCAGTACTTC
many	TRBV6-6	TRBD1	TRBJ1-6	CASSSRTGSSYNSPLHF	TGTGCCAGCAGTTCCCGGACAGGGAGCTCCTATAATTCACCCCTCCACTTT
many	TRBV20-1	TRBD2	TRBJ2-7	CSATRTPGPGGEQYF	TGCAGTGCTACCCGTACACCGGGCCCGGGGGGCGAGCAGTACTTC
many	TRBV6-6	-	TRBJ2-1	CASTDGMHNEQFF	TGTGCCAGCACAGACGGAATGCACAATGAGCAGTTCTTC
many	TRBV14	-	TRBJ2-3	CASSQLSGGPPQYF	TGTGCCAGCAGCCAACTAAGTGGGGGACCCCCGCAGTATTTT
many	TRBV7-2	TRBD2	TRBJ2-3	CASSSRLAGKDTQYF	TGTGCCAGCAGCTCCCGACTAGCGGGCAAAGATACGCAGTATTTT
many	TRBV20-1	-	TRBJ1-3	CSASRGQFSGNTIYF	TGCAGTGCTAGTCGGGGGCAGTTCTCTGGAAACACCATATATTTT
-	TRBV7-3	-	TRBJ2-1	CASSPSAGAYNEQFF	TGTGCCAGCAGCCCCAGCGCAGGAGCTTACAATGAGCAGTTCTTC
many	TRBV11-2	TRBD2	TRBJ2-1	CASRPISGRSEQFF	TGTGCCAGCAGACCGATTAGCGGGAGGAGTGAGCAGTTCTTC
-	TRBV11-2	-	TRBJ1-2	CASSLDGGGRAYGYTF	TGTGCCAGCAGCTTAGACGGGGGGGGAAGGGCATATGGCTACACCTTC
many	TRBV5-6	-	TRBJ2-1	CASSLFGGTYNEQFF	TGTGCCAGCAGCTTGTTTGGGGGGACCTACAATGAGCAGTTCTTC
-	TRBV4-2	TRBD1	TRBJ2-1	CASSQGQGGTYNEQFF	TGTGCCAGCAGCCAGGGACAGGGGGGAACCTACAATGAGCAGTTCTTC
-	TRBV5-1	-	TRBJ2-2	CASSLSRDTGEPFF	TGCGCCAGCAGCCTCAGCAGGGACACCGGGGAGCCGTTTTTT
once	TRBV11-3	-	TRBJ2-2	CASSRGQSTTGELFF	TGTGCCAGCAGCCGAGGACAGTCAACCACCGGGGAGCTGTTTTTT
many	TRBV7-3	TRBD2	TRBJ2-1	CASSLGDGRLNEQFF	TGTGCCAGCAGCTTAGGAGACGGGAGGTTGAATGAGCAGTTCTTC
many	TRBV10-1	TRBD2	TRBJ2-7	CASSEIGRESINF	TGCGCCAGCAGTGAGATCGGGCGGGAGAGCATTAACTTC
many	TRBV6-5	-	TRBJ1-2	CASSHQTPPNYGYTF	TGTGCCAGCAGTCACCAGACTCCGCCTAACTATGGCTACACCTTC
many	TRBV2	TRBD1	TRBJ2-1	CASTGQGRVNEQFF	TGTGCCAGCACCGGACAGGGGCGGGTCAATGAGCAGTTCTTC